This TCR beta chain was sequenced during a study of T cells in Graves' hyperthyroidism and ophthalmopathy (dated by TCRdb to between 2017 and 2020). Looking at the study overall: Peripheral blood was collected at initial diagnosis, before any treatment. To identify TCR V-J signatures that set the groups apart, the researchers used a discovery cohort of 95 to 100 patients, made up of around 42 with Graves' ophthalmopathy and 55 to 65 with stable Graves' hyperthyroidism. An independent validation cohort of fewer than 20 hyperthyroidism patients and approximately 16 patients who later progressed to ophthalmopathy tested prospective prediction of ophthalmopathy. For training and testing, the 80 to 100 patients in the discovery cohort were randomly divided in a 7:3 ratio. The study also compared thyroid tissue and blood T-cell repertoires from five or six Graves' hyperthyroidism patients. Once sampling was done, hyperthyroidism patients were given methimazole at a starting dose of 30 mg daily, whereas ophthalmopathy patients were given high-dose intravenous methylprednisolone. The paper describes TCR Vbeta CDR3 sequencing of more than 120 peripheral blood samples, made up of roughly 45 ophthalmopathy patients, more than 70 hyperthyroidism patients and 17 progressor patients. Findings and caveats that apply to the study as a whole: Most expanded thyroid clonotypes (frequency above 0.001) were also detected in blood, suggesting blood repertoires may reflect thyroid immune responses. A 13 V-J signature model separated ophthalmopathy from stable hyperthyroidism, with approximately 87% sensitivity and roughly 81% specificity in cross-validation and 80%/75% in testing. Sample size was not statistically predetermined, and investigators were not blinded to group allocation. During validation, the model predicted progression to ophthalmopathy a median of approximately 6.5 months ahead of onset, with just under 71% sensitivity and less than 85% specificity.

Moderately to severely active disease, a Clinical Activity Score of at least 3, a NOSPECS grade of at least 4, and a duration under 3 months were present in ophthalmopathy patients. Patients with uncontrolled infections, other autoimmune diseases, pregnancy or lactation were excluded. Diagnoses were established on the basis of clinical symptoms, serum thyroxine and TRAb, thyroid ultrasound, and orbital computed tomography. PBMCs were separated from roughly 10 ml of fresh peripheral blood using Ficoll-Paque density gradient centrifugation. Total RNA was extracted using Trizol reagent, and RNA quality was assessed on an Agilent 2100 Bioanalyzer. TCR beta CDR3 regions were amplified from RNA transcripts. A first-round RT-PCR of the TCR CDR3 used the HTBI primer set with the Qiagen OneStep RT-PCR kit. Libraries were constructed in a second round of multiplex PCR, after which size selection and purification were carried out. Sequencing of the libraries was done on an Illumina HiSeq2000 using paired-end 100 bp reads. The original pipeline was this. Raw data were processed with SOAPnuke, discarding reads with adapters, uncalled bases, mean Phred below 15, or no exact constant-primer or identifier match. COPE v1.2.5 was used to merge the high-quality paired reads, and each unique nucleotide sequence was defined as a clonotype. MiTCR v1.1 was used to align clonotypes to the IMGT TRBV, TRBD and TRBJ reference segments. The analysis included only V-J combinations with a frequency above 0.0001, which together covered 99.2% of the repertoires. A TCS score was defined as the ratio between F50 (clonal expansion) and ExV (chaos), using BLOSUM62-based TCRdist between CDR3 peptides within each V-J. Welch's t-statistics and random forest reduced around 520 V-J features to 10 to 15, which were used in a naive Bayes classifier (R e1071). The raw public data were reprocessed by TCRdb itself: fastp quality trimming at Q25, MiXCR clonotype calling, in-frame beta chains only. Identical CDR3 proteins give one entry, which carries the most common genes and DNA. TCRdb, not the authors, supplied the V and J calls. Recorded for this sample are about 530,000 distinct CDR3 sequences; 17% of them occurred a single time. About 16% of the sample belongs to the ten largest clones.

There are many counts of this clonotype. Which antigen it targets is not known. Base qualities are not provided; no much larger clone lies one nucleotide away. V trim: 7 bases; J trim: 5 bases; unmatched bases: 11. From the cysteine through the phenylalanine, the CDR3 covers 16 amino acids. CDR3 DNA only is kept here, 48 bases in frame from base 1. CDR1 and CDR2, looked up from the germline V gene, are MDHEN and SYDVKM. Recombination connected TRBV28 to TRBJ1-5, with TRBD1 matching 10 junction bases. The TCR sequence derives from a woman between 18 and 29 years old with Graves' ophthalmopathy. The specimen was blood. CDR3 loop: CASKGFGTGVHQPQHF. Read as DNA, the sequence is TGTGCCAGCAAGGGCTTTGGGACAGGGGTGCATCAGCCCCAGCATTTT.